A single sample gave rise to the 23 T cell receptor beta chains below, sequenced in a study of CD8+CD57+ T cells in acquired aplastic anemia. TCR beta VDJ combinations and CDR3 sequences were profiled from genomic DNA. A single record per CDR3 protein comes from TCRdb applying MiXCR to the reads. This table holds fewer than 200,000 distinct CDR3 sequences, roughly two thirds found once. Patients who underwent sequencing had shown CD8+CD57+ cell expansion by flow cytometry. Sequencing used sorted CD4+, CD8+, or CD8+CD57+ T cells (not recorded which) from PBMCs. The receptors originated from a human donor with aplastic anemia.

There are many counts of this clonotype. CDR3 in amino acids: CSASEGGGTEAFF. In DNA, the CDR3 is TGCAGTGCTAGCGAGGGGGGCGGCACTGAAGCTTTCTTT. The rearrangement links TRBV20-1 to TRBJ1-1, with D possibly being TRBD1 (6 bases). CDR1 is DFQATT and CDR2 is SNEGSKA in the germline V gene (reference sequence). There are 13 residues in the CDR3. Trimming stripped 3 bases from V and 4 bases from J, with 12 bases between.

The CDR3 reads CASSLELFGVYDEQYF. The CDR3 DNA follows: TGTGCCAGCAGCTTAGAGCTCTTTGGGGTATATGACGAGCAGTACTTC. The rearrangement links TRBV7-2 to TRBJ2-7; D remains unclear. Germline values: CDR1 SGHTA, CDR2 FQGNSA. This CDR3 is built from 16 residues. V lost 1 base and J lost 5, with 18 bases in between.

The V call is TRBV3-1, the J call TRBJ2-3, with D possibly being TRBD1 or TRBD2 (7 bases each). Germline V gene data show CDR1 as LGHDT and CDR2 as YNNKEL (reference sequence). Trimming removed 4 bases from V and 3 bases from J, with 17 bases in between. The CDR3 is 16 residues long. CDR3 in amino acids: CASSLPGGVSTDTQYF. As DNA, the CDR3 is TGTGCCAGCAGCCTCCCAGGGGGGGTGAGTACAGATACGCAGTATTTT.

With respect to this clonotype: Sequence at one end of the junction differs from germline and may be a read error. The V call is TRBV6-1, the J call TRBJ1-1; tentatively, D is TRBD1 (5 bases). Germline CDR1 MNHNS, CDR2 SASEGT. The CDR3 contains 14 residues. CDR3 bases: TGTGCCATCAGTGGGGCCGCCCGGCTCACTGAAGCTTTCTTT. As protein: CAISGAARLTEAFF.

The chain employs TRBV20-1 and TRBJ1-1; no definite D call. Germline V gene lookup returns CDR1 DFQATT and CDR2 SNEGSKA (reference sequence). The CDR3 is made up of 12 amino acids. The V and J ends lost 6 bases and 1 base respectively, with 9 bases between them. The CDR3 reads CSAPDGNTEAFF. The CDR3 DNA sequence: TGCAGTGCCCCGGACGGGAACACTGAAGCTTTCTTT.

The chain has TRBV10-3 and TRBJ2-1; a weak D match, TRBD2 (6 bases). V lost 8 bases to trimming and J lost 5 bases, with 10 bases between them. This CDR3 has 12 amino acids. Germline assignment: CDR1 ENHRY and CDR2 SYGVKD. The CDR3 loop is CAIGGLDNEQFF. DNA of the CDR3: TGTGCCATCGGGGGACTGGACAATGAGCAGTTCTTC.

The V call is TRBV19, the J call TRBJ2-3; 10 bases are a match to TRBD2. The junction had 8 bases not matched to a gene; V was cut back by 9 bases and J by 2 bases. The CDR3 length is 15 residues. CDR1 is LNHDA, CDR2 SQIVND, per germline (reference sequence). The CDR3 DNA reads TGTGCCAGCTTTTCAGCGGGAGGGCCCACAGATACGCAGTATTTT. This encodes CASFSAGGPTDTQYF.

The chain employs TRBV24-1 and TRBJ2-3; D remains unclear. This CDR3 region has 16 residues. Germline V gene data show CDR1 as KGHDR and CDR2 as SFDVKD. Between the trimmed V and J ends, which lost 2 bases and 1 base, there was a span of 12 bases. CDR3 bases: TGTGCCACCAGTGATTCAGTGGGGTTAGGCACAGATACGCAGTATTTT. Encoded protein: CATSDSVGLGTDTQYF.

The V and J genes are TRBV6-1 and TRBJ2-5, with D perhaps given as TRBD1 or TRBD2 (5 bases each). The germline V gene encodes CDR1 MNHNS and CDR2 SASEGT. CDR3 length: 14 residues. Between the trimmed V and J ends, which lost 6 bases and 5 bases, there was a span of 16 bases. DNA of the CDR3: TGTGCCAGCAGAACCGGGACGGATGCGGAGACCCAGTACTTC. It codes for CASRTGTDAETQYF.

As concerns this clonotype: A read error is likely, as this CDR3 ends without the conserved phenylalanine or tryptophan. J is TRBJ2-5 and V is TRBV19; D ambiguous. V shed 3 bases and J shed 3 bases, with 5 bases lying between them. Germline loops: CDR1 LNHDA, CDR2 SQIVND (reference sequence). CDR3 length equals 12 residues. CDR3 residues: CASSIEEETQYS. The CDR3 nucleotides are TGTGCCAGTAGTATCGAGGAAGAGACCCAGTACTCC.

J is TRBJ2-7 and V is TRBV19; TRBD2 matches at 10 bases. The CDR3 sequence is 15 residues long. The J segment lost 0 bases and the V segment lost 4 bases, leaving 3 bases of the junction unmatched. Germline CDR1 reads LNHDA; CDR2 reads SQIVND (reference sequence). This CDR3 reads CASSTASGSSYEQYF. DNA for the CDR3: TGTGCCAGTAGTACGGCTAGCGGGAGCTCCTACGAGCAGTACTTC.

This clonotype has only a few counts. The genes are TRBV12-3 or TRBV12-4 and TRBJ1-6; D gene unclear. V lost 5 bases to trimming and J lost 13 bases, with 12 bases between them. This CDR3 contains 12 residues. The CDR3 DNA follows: TGTGCCAGCAGTGCGGGTAGTTTTCCCCTCCACTTT. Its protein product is CASSAGSFPLHF.

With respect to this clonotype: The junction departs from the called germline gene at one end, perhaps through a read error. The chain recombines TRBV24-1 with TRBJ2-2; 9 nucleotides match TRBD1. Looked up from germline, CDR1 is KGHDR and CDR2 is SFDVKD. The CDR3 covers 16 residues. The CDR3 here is CATSDLGTGNNGELFF. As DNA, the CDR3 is TGTGCCACCAGTGATTTGGGGACAGGGAACAACGGGGAGCTGTTTTTT.

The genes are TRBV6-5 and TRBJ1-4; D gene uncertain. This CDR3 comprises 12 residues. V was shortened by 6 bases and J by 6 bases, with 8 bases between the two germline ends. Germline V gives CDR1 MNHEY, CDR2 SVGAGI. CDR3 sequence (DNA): TGTGCCAGCAGGAACTGGGATGAAAAACTGTTTTTT. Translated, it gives CASRNWDEKLFF.

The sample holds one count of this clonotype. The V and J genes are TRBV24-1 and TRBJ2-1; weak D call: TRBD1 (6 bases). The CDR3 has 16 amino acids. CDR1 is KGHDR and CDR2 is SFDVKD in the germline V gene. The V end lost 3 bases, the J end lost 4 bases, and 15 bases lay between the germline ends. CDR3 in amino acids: CATSDPRTAAYNEQFF. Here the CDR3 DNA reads TGTGCCACCAGTGATCCAAGGACAGCCGCGTACAATGAGCAGTTCTTC.

CDR3 in DNA: TGCGCCAGCAGCTTGCCCAGACAGACGAACACCGGGGAGCTGTTTTTT. This translates into CASSLPRQTNTGELFF. The V call is TRBV5-1, the J call TRBJ2-2; D possibly corresponds to TRBD1 (5 bases). The V gene lost 1 base and the J gene lost 0 bases, with 10 bases spanning the gap. CDR3 length equals 16 residues. CDR1 is SGHRS, CDR2 YFSETQ, per germline.

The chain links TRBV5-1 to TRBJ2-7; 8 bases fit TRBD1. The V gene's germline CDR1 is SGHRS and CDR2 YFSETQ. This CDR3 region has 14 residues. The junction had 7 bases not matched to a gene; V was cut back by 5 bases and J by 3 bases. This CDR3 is CASSSDREIYEQYF. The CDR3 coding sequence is TGCGCCAGCAGTTCGGACAGGGAAATCTACGAGCAGTACTTC. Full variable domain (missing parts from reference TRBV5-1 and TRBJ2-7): KAGVTQTPRYLIKTRGQQVTLSCSPISGHRSVSWYQQTPGQGLQFLFEYFSETQRNKGNFPGRFSGRQFSNSRSEMNVSTLELGDSALYLCASSSDREIYEQYFGPGTRLTVT.

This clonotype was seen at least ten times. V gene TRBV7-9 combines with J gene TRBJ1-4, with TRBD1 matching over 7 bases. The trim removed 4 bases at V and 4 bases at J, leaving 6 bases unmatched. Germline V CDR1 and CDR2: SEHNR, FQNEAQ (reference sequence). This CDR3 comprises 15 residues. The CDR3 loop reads CASSSSGTVNEKLFF. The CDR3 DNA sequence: TGTGCCAGCAGCTCTTCCGGGACAGTTAATGAAAAACTGTTTTTT. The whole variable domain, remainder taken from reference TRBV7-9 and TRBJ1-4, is DTGVSQNPRHKITKRGQNVTFRCDPISEHNRLYWYRQTLGQGPEFLTYFQNEAQLEKSRLLSDRFSAERPKGSFSTLEIQRTEQGDSAMYLCASSSSGTVNEKLFFGSGTQLSVL.

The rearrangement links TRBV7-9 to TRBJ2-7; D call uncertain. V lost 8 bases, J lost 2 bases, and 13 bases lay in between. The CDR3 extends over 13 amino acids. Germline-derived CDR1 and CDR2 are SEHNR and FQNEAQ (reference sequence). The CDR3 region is CASGSPRTYEQYF. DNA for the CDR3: TGTGCCAGCGGCTCTCCTAGGACCTACGAGCAGTACTTC.

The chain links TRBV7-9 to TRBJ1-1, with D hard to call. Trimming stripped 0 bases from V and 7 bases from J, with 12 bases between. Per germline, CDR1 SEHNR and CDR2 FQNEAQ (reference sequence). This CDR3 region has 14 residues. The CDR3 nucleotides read TGTGCCAGCAGCTTAGCTGCCACGTTGGGTGAAGCTTTCTTT. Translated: CASSLAATLGEAFF.

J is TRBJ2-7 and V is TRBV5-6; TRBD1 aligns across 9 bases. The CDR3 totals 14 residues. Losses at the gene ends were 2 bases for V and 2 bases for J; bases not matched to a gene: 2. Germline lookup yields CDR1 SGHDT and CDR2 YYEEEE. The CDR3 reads CASSFWTGAYEQYF. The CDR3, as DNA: TGTGCCAGCAGCTTTTGGACAGGGGCCTACGAGCAGTACTTC.

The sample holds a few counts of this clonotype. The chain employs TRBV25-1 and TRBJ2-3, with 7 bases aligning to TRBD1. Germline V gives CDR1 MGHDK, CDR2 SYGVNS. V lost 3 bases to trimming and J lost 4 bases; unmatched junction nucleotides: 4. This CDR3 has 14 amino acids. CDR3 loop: CASSDYRGSDTQYF. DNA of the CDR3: TGTGCCAGCAGTGACTACAGGGGTTCAGATACGCAGTATTTT.

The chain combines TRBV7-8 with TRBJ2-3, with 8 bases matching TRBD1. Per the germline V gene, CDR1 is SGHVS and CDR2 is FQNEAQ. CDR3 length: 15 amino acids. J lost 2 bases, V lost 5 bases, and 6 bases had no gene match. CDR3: CASSQDRVATDTQYF. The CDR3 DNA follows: TGTGCCAGCAGCCAGGACAGGGTCGCCACAGATACGCAGTATTTT.